This TCR beta chain originates from a study of blood T cell repertoires in COVID-19. Study at large: The cDNA or gDNA used as material had been derived from T cells, B-cell-depleted T cells, or PBMCs.

Clones were sequenced by immunoSEQ multiplex PCR, and TCRdb holds only the in-frame ones, with some missing. The sample has about 140,000 clones, about 80% seen once. Those enrolled, adults aged roughly 18 to 90 years, came from roughly 23 US areas. Symptom resolution, clearance, or two negative PCRs marked donors in Cohort 3 as recovered. This CDR3 is 14 amino acids long. V dropped 5 bases and J dropped 5 bases, with 16 bases sitting between them. Germline CDR1 is MNHEY and CDR2 is SMNVEV (reference sequence). The source material was PBMCs or T cells enriched from blood (not recorded which). The V call is TRBV27, the J call TRBJ2-7; D is undetermined. This receptor was taken from a woman in her 50s who had recovered from COVID-19. In DNA form, the CDR3 reads TGTGCCAGCAGTATCCAGCTTTCTGGAGACGAGCAGTACTTC. Translation gives CASSIQLSGDEQYF.